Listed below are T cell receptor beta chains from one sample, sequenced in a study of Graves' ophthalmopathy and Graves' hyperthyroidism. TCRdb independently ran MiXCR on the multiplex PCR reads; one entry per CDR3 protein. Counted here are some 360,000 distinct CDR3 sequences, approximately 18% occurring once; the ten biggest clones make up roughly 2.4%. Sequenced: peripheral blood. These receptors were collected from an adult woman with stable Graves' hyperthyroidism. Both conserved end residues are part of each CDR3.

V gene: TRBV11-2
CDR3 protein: CASSAASGPRGELFF

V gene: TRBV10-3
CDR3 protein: CAISESGLAVQETQYF

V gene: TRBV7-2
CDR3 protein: CASSVASSYEQYF

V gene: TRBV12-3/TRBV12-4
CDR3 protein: CASSLTPERGYTF

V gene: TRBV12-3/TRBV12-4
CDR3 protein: CASSPSGIRGYTF

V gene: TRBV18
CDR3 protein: CASSGGRDTEAFF

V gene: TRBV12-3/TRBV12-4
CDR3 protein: CASSPAATYEQYF

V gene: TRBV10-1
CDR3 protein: CASSEVGEETQYF

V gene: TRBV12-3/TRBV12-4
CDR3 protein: CASSLGMEVDTGELFF

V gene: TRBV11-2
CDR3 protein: CASSSGTGGDEAFF

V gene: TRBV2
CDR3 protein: CASSGQGVVGYTF

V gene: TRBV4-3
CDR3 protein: CASSQGGRGKQYF

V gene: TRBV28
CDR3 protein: CASSRTTGKPWETQYF

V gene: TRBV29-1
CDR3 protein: CSVEDRGLYEQYF

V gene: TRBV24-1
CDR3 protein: CATSPGTGVPKNIKYF

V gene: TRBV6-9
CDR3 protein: CASHHRASYGYTF

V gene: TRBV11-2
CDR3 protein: CASIRQGAGTGELFF

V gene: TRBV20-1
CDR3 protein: CRFHSRTEAFF

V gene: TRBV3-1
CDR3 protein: CASSQTGRVGTEAFF

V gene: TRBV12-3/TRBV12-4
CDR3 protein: CASKLAGAGSKNIKYF

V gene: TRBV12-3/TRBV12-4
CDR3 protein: CASSLQGGQPQHF

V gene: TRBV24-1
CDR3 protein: CATSDSYRGGSNQPQHF

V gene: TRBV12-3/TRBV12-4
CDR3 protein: CASTFRMGTEAFF

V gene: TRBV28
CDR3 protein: CASLPTGTSSYEQYF

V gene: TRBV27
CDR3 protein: CASSHQALATYNEQFF

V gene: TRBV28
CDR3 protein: CASSTPTGMTEAFF

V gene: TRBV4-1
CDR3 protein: CASSQVSAGGPKETQYF

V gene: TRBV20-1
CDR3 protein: CSARATSGRAKNIQYF

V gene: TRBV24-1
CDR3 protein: CATSDLRAQEAFF

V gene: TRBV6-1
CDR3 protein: CASRFGDTRDTYEQYF

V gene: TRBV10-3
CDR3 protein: CAISDGADQETQYF

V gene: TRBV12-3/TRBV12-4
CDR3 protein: CASSPQGSNQPQHF

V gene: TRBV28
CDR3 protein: CASSLSGLGNSPLHF

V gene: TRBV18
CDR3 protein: CASSLSGHSNYGYTF

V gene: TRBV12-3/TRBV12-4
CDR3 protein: CASTTTDRGGQPQHF

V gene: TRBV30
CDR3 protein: CAWSGTTLVPKF

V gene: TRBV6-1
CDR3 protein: CASRPLAGARETQYF

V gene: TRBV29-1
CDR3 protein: CSAAVGYEQYF

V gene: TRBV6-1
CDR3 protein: CASSEGGDGSYEQYF

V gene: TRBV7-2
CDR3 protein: CASSYVAGAGTGELFF

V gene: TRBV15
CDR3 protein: CATSKGLAGGYGSYEQYF

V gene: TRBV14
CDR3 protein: CASSQGLQGVAKNIQYF

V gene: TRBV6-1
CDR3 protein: CASTPRRGNEKLFF